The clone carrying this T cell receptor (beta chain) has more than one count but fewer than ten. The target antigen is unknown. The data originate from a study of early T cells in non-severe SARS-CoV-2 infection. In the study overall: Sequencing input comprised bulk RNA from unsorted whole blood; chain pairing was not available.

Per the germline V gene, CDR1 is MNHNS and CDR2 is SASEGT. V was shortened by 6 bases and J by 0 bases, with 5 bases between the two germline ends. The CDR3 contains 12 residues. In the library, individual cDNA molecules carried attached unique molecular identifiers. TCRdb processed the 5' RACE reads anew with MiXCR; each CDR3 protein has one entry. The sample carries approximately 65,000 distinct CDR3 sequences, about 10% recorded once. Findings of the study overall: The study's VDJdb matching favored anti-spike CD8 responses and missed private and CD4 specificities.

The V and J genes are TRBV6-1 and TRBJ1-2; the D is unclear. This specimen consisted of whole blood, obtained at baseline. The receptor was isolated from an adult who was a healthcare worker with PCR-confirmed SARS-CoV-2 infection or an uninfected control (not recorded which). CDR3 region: CASRETNYGYTF. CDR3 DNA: TGTGCCAGCAGGGAAACTAACTATGGCTACACCTTC.